Each of the 16 T cell receptor beta chains below was sequenced from the same sample in a study of CD8 T cells in ankylosing spondylitis. Points from the study as a whole: The study identified a TCR beta motif of roughly eight highly homologous variants that appeared characteristic of ankylosing spondylitis blood.

No antigen has been assigned to these receptors. TCRdb itself ran the 5' RACE reads through MiXCR, one entry per CDR3 protein. The sample carries around 770,000 distinct CDR3 sequences, 15% to 20% recorded once. Sequenced input: blood, either unsorted or a sorted T cell fraction (not recorded which). These receptors were obtained from a male donor with ankylosing spondylitis.

The sample holds a few counts of this clonotype. The chain has TRBV7-9 and TRBJ2-3, with 15 bases that match TRBD2. With V trimmed by 6 bases and J by 6 bases, 10 bases remained unmatched. CDR3 length: 17 residues. CDR1 and CDR2 (germline): SEHNR, FQNEAQ (reference sequence). This chain's CDR3 is CASSQNGLAGGLDTQYF. CDR3 bases: TGTGCCAGCAGTCAGAACGGACTAGCGGGAGGGCTCGATACGCAGTATTTT.

The chain combines TRBV3-1 with TRBJ2-4; D may be TRBD1 (6 bases). The CDR3 spans 15 residues. Trimming shortened V by 1 base and J by 6 bases, and 13 bases separated the two germline ends. Germline V gene data show CDR1 as LGHDT and CDR2 as YNNKEL (reference sequence). CDR3 sequence (DNA): TGTGCCAGCAGCCAAGGAGGGGGTAAGGTAAACATTCAGTACTTC. Residues: CASSQGGGKVNIQYF.

This chain links TRBV28 with TRBJ2-2; 9 positions agree with TRBD1. V dropped 5 bases and J dropped 1; count of bases not matched to a gene: 2. This CDR3 region has 15 residues. Germline CDR1 is MDHEN and CDR2 is SYDVKM. The CDR3 DNA reads as TGTGCCAGCAGTACAGGGGGCGGGAACACCGGGGAGCTGTTTTTT. It translates to CASSTGGGNTGELFF. The variable domain in full, with the rest retrieved from reference TRBV28 and TRBJ2-2, is DVKVTQSSRYLVKRTGEKVFLECVQDMDHENMFWYRQDPGLGLRLIYFSYDVKMKEKGDIPEGYSVSREKKERFSLILESASTNQTSMYLCASSTGGGNTGELFFGEGSRLTVL.

The chain uses TRBV12-3 or TRBV12-4 and TRBJ2-2; 8 nucleotides match TRBD2. The CDR3 length is 16 residues. V lost 8 bases and J lost 2; bases outside the gene matches: 10. This CDR3 reads CASRPAGAPNTGELFF. The CDR3 coding sequence is TGTGCCAGCCGGCCAGCGGGAGCACCAAACACCGGGGAGCTGTTTTTT.

This clonotype was seen many times. The rearrangement joins TRBV12-3 or TRBV12-4 to TRBJ1-2, with no clear D. Deletions cut 3 bases from V and 1 base from J, with 9 bases between. This CDR3 is built from 14 residues. CDR3 protein: CASSFGLSNYGYTF. CDR3 coding DNA: TGTGCCAGCAGTTTCGGATTGAGTAACTATGGCTACACCTTC.

The chain couples TRBV12-3 or TRBV12-4 to TRBJ2-5, with D perhaps TRBD1 (5 bases). V was trimmed by 5 bases and J by 5 bases, leaving 15 bases between them. CDR3 length: 14 residues. The CDR3 nucleotides read TGTGCCAGCAGTAGGGCAGGGCCCGGGGAGACCCAGTACTTC. Translating it yields CASSRAGPGETQYF.

This clonotype was counted only a few times. The chain is built from TRBV6-2 or TRBV6-3 and TRBJ2-1; 7 bases match TRBD1. The V gene's germline CDR1 is MNHEY and CDR2 SVGEGT. CDR3 length: 14 residues. V gave up 5 bases and J gave up 3 bases; unmatched junction bases: 4. The CDR3 nucleotides are TGTGCCAGCAGTGCTCAGGGGGTCTACAATGAGCAGTTCTTC. It codes for CASSAQGVYNEQFF.

This clonotype was recorded a few times. The chain couples TRBV29-1 to TRBJ1-2; TRBD1 matches at 12 bases. CDR1 is SQVTM, CDR2 ANQGSEA, per germline. The length of the CDR3 is 15 residues. V trimming: 6 bases; J trimming: 10 bases; junction bases outside the gene matches: 15. CDR3 in amino acids: CSVPGTGGVKVSYTF. The DNA for the CDR3 is TGCAGCGTCCCCGGGACAGGGGGCGTAAAAGTATCCTACACCTTC.

This clonotype was seen a few times. The gene calls are TRBV20-1 and TRBJ2-3; D is unresolved. The CDR3 has 14 amino acids. From germline, CDR1 is DFQATT and CDR2 SNEGSKA (reference sequence). With 6 bases removed from V and 5 bases from J, the gap between germline ends came to 18 bases. The DNA of the CDR3 is TGCAGTGCCCGGGCGTCAGGTTGGGTAGATACGCAGTATTTT. The encoded protein is CSARASGWVDTQYF.

J is TRBJ2-3 and V is TRBV11-2; either TRBD1 or TRBD2 may fit D (5 bases each). This CDR3 is built from 15 residues. Germline V CDR1 and CDR2: SGHAT, FQNNGV. The ends were cut back, 5 bases at V and 1 base at J, with 13 bases in the middle. This CDR3 reads CASSPGTHGTDTQYF. CDR3 nucleotide sequence: TGTGCCAGCAGCCCGGGGACCCACGGCACAGATACGCAGTATTTT.

This clonotype was seen a few times. The V and J genes are TRBV12-3 or TRBV12-4 and TRBJ1-5; maybe TRBD1 (6 bases). This CDR3 has 16 amino acids. V gave up 5 bases and J gave up 0 bases, with 14 bases separating them. The CDR3 DNA is TGTGCCAGCAGTCCACCCAGACAGGCTAGCAATCAGCCCCAGCATTTT. Translating it yields CASSPPRQASNQPQHF.

This rearrangement joins TRBV5-1 to TRBJ1-2, with 9 bases identical to TRBD1. CDR3 size: 16 residues. The germline gives CDR1 SGHRS, CDR2 YFSETQ. J was trimmed by 6 bases and V by 4 bases; bases with no gene match: 13. The CDR3, as DNA: TGCGCCAGCAGCCAGGGGGACAGGGATTGGCCCAATGGCTACACCTTC. Its protein is CASSQGDRDWPNGYTF.

The genes are TRBV5-1 and TRBJ2-5; D unclear. Germline lookup yields CDR1 SGHRS and CDR2 YFSETQ. Deletions cut 4 bases from V and 0 bases from J, with 16 bases between. The CDR3 is 16 amino acids. The CDR3 sequence is CASSPSGPPYQETQYF. The CDR3 DNA reads as TGCGCCAGCAGCCCATCAGGCCCCCCGTACCAAGAGACCCAGTACTTC.

The J gene is TRBJ2-4, the V gene TRBV9; 9 nucleotides agree with TRBD2. The CDR3 covers 14 residues. CDR1 and CDR2 from the germline V gene are SGDLS and YYNGEE. V lost 0 bases and J lost 12; bases outside the gene matches: 7. This CDR3 is CASSVGGLAGTQYF. DNA of the CDR3: TGTGCCAGCAGCGTAGGCGGGCTAGCGGGAACTCAGTACTTC.

V usage is TRBV3-1 and J usage is TRBJ2-2; possible D gene TRBD2, 6 bases. The V and J ends lost 5 bases and 0 bases respectively, with 16 bases between them. The germline V gene has CDR1 LGHDT and CDR2 YNNKEL (reference sequence). CDR3 length: 17 residues. This CDR3 is CASSYRLERANTGELFF. The CDR3 region has the DNA TGTGCCAGCAGCTACCGACTTGAGCGGGCGAACACCGGGGAGCTGTTTTTT.

J is TRBJ1-2 and V is TRBV2; 9 bases are a match to TRBD1. Germline values: CDR1 SNHLY, CDR2 FYNNEI. Trimming cost V 3 bases and J 3 bases; bases outside gene matches: 8. The CDR3 spans 16 residues. The CDR3 coding sequence is TGTGCCAGCAGTGACCGGGACAGGGATCGCCACTATGGCTACACCTTC. The encoded protein is CASSDRDRDRHYGYTF.